The 19 T cell receptor beta chains reported below all come from one sample, sequenced in a study of beta chain features in type 1 diabetes. Every isolated RNA sample was fully reverse transcribed, so sequencing captured expressed TCRB transcripts. The protocol was immunoSEQ multiplex PCR, while the TCRdb copy is restricted to in-frame clones and leaves out a portion. This table has approximately 400,000 clones, about 16% appearing once. Sequencing was carried out using naive CD4+ T cells from blood. The receptors originated from a woman aged 18-29 years in good health.

This rearrangement joins TRBV18 to TRBJ2-7; TRBD1 might be the D (6 bases). Trimming stripped 10 bases from V and 6 bases from J, with 16 bases between. This CDR3 region has 12 residues. Germline V lookup: CDR1 KGHSH, CDR2 LQKENI. The CDR3 bases are TGTGCCACCTCCCGGGACACGTTCGAGCAGTACTTC. Its protein product is CATSRDTFEQYF. The full variable domain, rest sourced from reference TRBV18 and TRBJ2-7, is NAGVMQNPRHLVRRRGQEARLRCSPMKGHSHVYWYRQLPEEGLKFMVYLQKENIIDESGMPKERFSAEFPKEGPSILRIQQVVRGDSAAYFCATSRDTFEQYFGPGTRLTVT.

This clone has a handful of counts. The chain couples TRBV4-1 to TRBJ2-1; the D is unclear. This CDR3 is built from 12 residues. V dropped 4 bases and J dropped 1 base, with 2 bases sitting between them. Germline V gene sequence: CDR1 MGHRA, CDR2 YSYEKL. The CDR3 region is CASSPSYNEQFF. CDR3 in DNA: TGCGCCAGCAGCCCGTCCTACAATGAGCAGTTCTTC.

This clone was counted between two and nine times. This chain joins TRBV30 and TRBJ2-3, with 7 positions matching TRBD2. V lost 3 bases and J lost 5; bases outside the gene matches: 14. Germline V gene lookup returns CDR1 GTSNPN and CDR2 SVGIG (reference sequence). This CDR3 region has 16 residues. CDR3 nucleotide sequence: TGTGCCTGGAGGGGGCCGGGGAGGGCAAGGTTAGATACGCAGTATTTT. Its translation: CAWRGPGRARLDTQYF.

The chain joins TRBV7-3 to TRBJ2-5; 7 nucleotides agree with TRBD2. The germline gives CDR1 SGHTA, CDR2 FQGTGA. The trim removed 5 bases at V and 2 bases at J, leaving 8 bases unmatched. The CDR3 is made up of 15 amino acids. The CDR3 DNA sequence: TGTGCCAGCAGCCCCGGGACTAACGGACAAGAGACCCAGTACTTC. Translated, it gives CASSPGTNGQETQYF.

A note on this clone: One junction end does not reproduce the germline sequence, and a read error may be involved. DNA of the CDR3: TGTGCTAGCAGCTTAAGTGGGAGGGCCGAGACCCAGTACTTC. It yields the protein CASSLSGRAETQYF. The V and J genes are TRBV7-7 and TRBJ2-5, with 7 bases identical to TRBD2. In germline, CDR1 is SSHAT, CDR2 FNYEAQ (reference sequence). The CDR3 is 14 residues long.

This clone turned up a few times. The chain carries TRBV7-2 and TRBJ2-4, with a possible D match to TRBD2 (5 bases). The V gene's germline CDR1 is SGHTA and CDR2 FQGNSA. V gave up 5 bases and J gave up 8 bases, with 19 bases separating them. CDR3 length equals 15 residues. In nucleotides, the CDR3 is TGTGCCAGCAGCCCAGCCGGGAAACAGAGGGACATTCAGTACTTC. As protein: CASSPAGKQRDIQYF.

The genes are TRBV7-9 and TRBJ2-7; the match to TRBD1 covers 7 bases. With 3 bases clipped from V and 4 bases from J, the junction kept 6 bases outside the gene matches. Germline V gene sequence: CDR1 SEHNR, CDR2 FQNEAQ (reference sequence). The CDR3 runs 14 residues. CDR3: CASSLFMTGYEQYF. The DNA of the CDR3 is TGTGCCAGCAGCTTGTTTATGACAGGGTACGAGCAGTACTTC. Using reference TRBV7-9 and TRBJ2-7 for the parts outside the CDR3, the full variable domain is DTGVSQNPRHKITKRGQNVTFRCDPISEHNRLYWYRQTLGQGPEFLTYFQNEAQLEKSRLLSDRFSAERPKGSFSTLEIQRTEQGDSAMYLCASSLFMTGYEQYFGPGTRLTVT.

This chain links TRBV28 with TRBJ2-3; D unresolved. The V end was cut by 6 bases, the J end by 8 bases, with 12 bases between. Germline V CDR1 and CDR2: MDHEN, SYDVKM. The CDR3 has 12 amino acids. As DNA, the CDR3 is TGTGCCAGCAGCTTGAGCACGAGTACGCAGTATTTT. Amino acids: CASSLSTSTQYF.

This clone was picked up a small number of times. This chain links TRBV5-1 with TRBJ2-1; D is possibly TRBD2 (6 bases). The V and J ends lost 5 bases and 5 bases respectively, with 14 bases between them. The CDR3 is made up of 14 amino acids. Germline-derived CDR1 and CDR2 are SGHRS and YFSETQ. The DNA of the CDR3 is TGCGCCAGCAGAGAGTTGGAGCGGGACAATGAGCAGTTCTTC. It codes for CASRELERDNEQFF.

The V and J genes are TRBV25-1 and TRBJ2-7; no firm D call. Trimming stripped 1 base from V and 0 bases from J, with 7 bases between. The CDR3 has 14 residues. Germline CDR1 MGHDK, CDR2 SYGVNS. The CDR3 DNA reads as TGTGCCAGCAGTGAATGGAGTCGCTCCTACGAGCAGTACTTC. Translated, it gives CASSEWSRSYEQYF.

There are a few counts of this clone. This rearrangement joins TRBV5-4 to TRBJ2-1, with 7 positions matching TRBD2. V lost 7 bases, J lost 6 bases, and 7 bases stayed unmatched. This CDR3 is 13 amino acids long. Germline CDR1 reads SGHNT; CDR2 reads YYREEE (reference sequence). CDR3 DNA sequence: TGTGCCAGCTCCCTGGCGGGAGTCAATGAGCAGTTCTTC. It translates to CASSLAGVNEQFF.

The chain joins TRBV29-1 to TRBJ1-2; 9 nucleotides align to TRBD1. The CDR3 is 13 residues long. Per germline, CDR1 SQVTM and CDR2 ANQGSEA. With 5 bases clipped from V and 3 bases from J, the junction kept 4 bases outside the gene matches. CDR3 DNA sequence: TGCAGCGTTCTCCGGACAGGGGACTATGGCTACACCTTC. Its translation: CSVLRTGDYGYTF.

This clone appeared a few times. The chain uses TRBV6-1 and TRBJ2-7; D is undetermined. The V end was cut by 6 bases, the J end by 2 bases, with 5 bases between. Germline loops: CDR1 MNHNS, CDR2 SASEGT. The CDR3 has 11 amino acids. The CDR3 protein is CASRAAYEQYF. The CDR3 region has the DNA TGTGCCAGCAGGGCGGCCTACGAGCAGTACTTC.

The CDR3 nucleotides are TGTGCCAGCAGCCCCGGGACACAGTACCAAGAGACCCAGTACTTC. The encoded protein is CASSPGTQYQETQYF. The gene calls are TRBV11-2 and TRBJ2-5; D possibly corresponds to TRBD1 (6 bases). Germline CDR1 reads SGHAT; CDR2 reads FQNNGV. With 5 bases removed from V and 0 bases from J, the gap between germline ends came to 13 bases. This CDR3 has 15 amino acids.

The chain recombines TRBV29-1 with TRBJ2-3, with D possibly matching TRBD1 (6 bases). Germline V gives CDR1 SQVTM, CDR2 ANQGSEA. Trimming shortened V by 6 bases and J by 4 bases, and 17 bases separated the two germline ends. This CDR3 region has 14 residues. As DNA, the CDR3 is TGCAGCGTAGGGGGTGGAGGAAGGGCAGATACGCAGTATTTT. Its translation is CSVGGGGRADTQYF.

The V call is TRBV15, the J call TRBJ2-2; 8 bases map to TRBD2. From germline, CDR1 is LNHNV and CDR2 YYDKDF (reference sequence). The CDR3 is 16 amino acids. The junction had 3 bases not matched to a gene; V was cut back by 0 bases and J by 3 bases. The CDR3 coding sequence is TGTGCCACCAGCAGAGAACTAGCGGATCACACCGGGGAGCTGTTTTTT. Residues: CATSRELADHTGELFF.

This clone came up a few times. The J gene is TRBJ1-2, the V gene TRBV2; no reliable D call. Between the trimmed V and J ends, which lost 0 bases and 8 bases, there was a span of 10 bases. The germline gives CDR1 SNHLY, CDR2 FYNNEI. This CDR3 is 13 amino acids long. As DNA, the CDR3 is TGTGCCAGCAGTGAAGCGCTTCGGTCGGGCTACACCTTC. This encodes CASSEALRSGYTF. Using reference TRBV2 and TRBJ1-2 for the parts outside the CDR3, the full variable domain is EPEVTQTPSHQVTQMGQEVILRCVPISNHLYFYWYRQILGQKVEFLVSFYNNEISEKSEIFDDQFSVERPDGSNFTLKIRSTKLEDSAMYFCASSEALRSGYTFGSGTRLTVV.

The rearrangement uses TRBV28 and TRBJ2-1; D unresolved. V was pared by 4 bases and J by 8 bases, with 9 bases between. In germline, CDR1 is MDHEN, CDR2 SYDVKM. This CDR3 is 12 amino acids long. The CDR3 reads CASSSQRDEQFF. The CDR3 bases are TGTGCCAGCAGTTCCCAACGGGATGAGCAGTTCTTC.

This clone came up a few times. The V gene is TRBV2, the J gene TRBJ2-5, with D perhaps TRBD2 (5 bases). From germline, CDR1 is SNHLY and CDR2 FYNNEI. The CDR3 is 15 residues long. The ends were cut back, 6 bases at V and 2 bases at J, with 16 bases in the middle. CDR3 sequence: CASRAPPGFQETQYF. The CDR3 DNA reads as TGTGCCAGCAGAGCCCCACCGGGATTTCAAGAGACCCAGTACTTC.